Following are 5 T cell receptor beta chains from one sample sequenced in a study of blood T cell repertoires in COVID-19. Sequenced by immunoSEQ multiplex PCR; TCRdb stores in-frame clones only, minus some. The sample includes over 200,000 clones, 83% of them seen just once. The sample consisted of peripheral blood. The receptors here all came from a woman aged 30 to 39 with COVID-19, enrolled during active disease.

V is TRBV14 and J is TRBJ1-2; TRBD1 is a possible D gene (5 bases). The V end was cut by 3 bases, the J end by 1 base, with 21 bases between. This CDR3 is built from 18 residues. Germline CDR1 SGHDN, CDR2 FVKESK. In nucleotides, the CDR3 is TGTGCCAGCAGCCACCCGCCCCGGGGGGGGGAAGTTAACTATGGCTACACCTTC. Its translation is CASSHPPRGGEVNYGYTF.

V usage is TRBV9 and J usage is TRBJ1-2; weak D call: TRBD1 (5 bases). Per germline, CDR1 SGDLS and CDR2 YYNGEE. The CDR3 contains 13 residues. The V and J ends lost 0 bases and 7 bases respectively, with 10 bases between them. The CDR3 sequence is CASSVDRSGGYTF. In nucleotides, the CDR3 is TGTGCCAGCAGCGTAGACAGGTCGGGTGGCTACACCTTC. Supplemented by reference TRBV9 and TRBJ1-2, the full variable domain reads DSGVTQTPKHLITATGQRVTLRCSPRSGDLSVYWYQQSLDQGLQFLIQYYNGEERAKGNILERFSAQQFPDLHSELNLSSLELGDSALYFCASSVDRSGGYTFGSGTRLTVV.

The V and J genes are TRBV11-2 and TRBJ2-7; possibly TRBD2 for D (6 bases). This CDR3 has 14 residues. CDR1 is SGHAT, CDR2 FQNNGV, per germline. Trimming stripped 5 bases from V and 6 bases from J, with 17 bases between. The chain's CDR3 is CASSALGGALEQYF. The CDR3 nucleotides read TGTGCCAGCAGCGCCCTCGGGGGAGCGCTCGAGCAGTACTTC.

The chain uses TRBV13 and TRBJ2-7; D is possibly TRBD2 (5 bases). This CDR3 has 15 amino acids. V lost 4 bases to trimming and J lost 6 bases, with 19 bases between them. Germline V gives CDR1 PRHDT, CDR2 FYEKMQ (reference sequence). The CDR3 loop is CASSSKDWPSGEQYF. CDR3 nucleotides: TGTGCCAGCAGCTCAAAGGACTGGCCATCTGGCGAGCAGTACTTC.

This chain connects TRBV30 to TRBJ1-4; 7 bases align to TRBD1. CDR1 is GTSNPN and CDR2 is SVGIG in the germline V gene (reference sequence). Trimming at V came to 1 base and at J to 4 bases, leaving 12 bases not matched to a gene. This CDR3 has 17 residues. The CDR3 spells CAWSASTGDLSNEKLFF. The CDR3 DNA reads TGTGCCTGGAGTGCCTCAACAGGGGATCTTAGTAATGAAAAACTGTTTTTT.